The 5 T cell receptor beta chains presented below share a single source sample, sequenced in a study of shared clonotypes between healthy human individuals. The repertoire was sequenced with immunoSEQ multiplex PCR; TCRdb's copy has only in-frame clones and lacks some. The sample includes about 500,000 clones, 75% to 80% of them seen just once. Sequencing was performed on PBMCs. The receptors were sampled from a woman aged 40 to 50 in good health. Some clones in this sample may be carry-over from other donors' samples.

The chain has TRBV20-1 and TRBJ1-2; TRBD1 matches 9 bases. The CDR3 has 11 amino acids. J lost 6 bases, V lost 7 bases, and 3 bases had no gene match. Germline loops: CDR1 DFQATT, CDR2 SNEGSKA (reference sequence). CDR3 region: CSVQGADGYTF. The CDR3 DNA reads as TGCAGTGTACAGGGGGCTGATGGCTACACCTTC.

The CDR3 loop is CASSLNQGTGYTF. The CDR3 coding sequence is TGTGCCAGCAGCTTAAATCAGGGGACCGGCTACACCTTC. The V call is TRBV7-3, the J call TRBJ1-2, with D possibly being TRBD1 (6 bases). The CDR3 consists of 13 residues. The V end lost 1 base, the J end lost 8 bases, and 11 bases lay between the germline ends. CDR1 and CDR2 from the germline V gene are SGHTA and FQGTGA.

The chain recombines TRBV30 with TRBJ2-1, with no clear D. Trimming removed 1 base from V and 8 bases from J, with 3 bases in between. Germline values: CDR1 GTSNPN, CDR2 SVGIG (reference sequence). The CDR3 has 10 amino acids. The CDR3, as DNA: TGTGCCTGGAGTGGTCATGAGCAGTTCTTC. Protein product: CAWSGHEQFF.

The CDR3 nucleotides are TGTGACAAACGGGGACAGGGGGCGGTCCCGAACACCGGGGAGCTGTTTTTT. This translates into CDKRGQGAVPNTGELFF. This chain uses TRBV9 with TRBJ2-2; 12 nucleotides align to TRBD1. This CDR3 region has 17 residues. The germline CDR1 and CDR2 sequences are SGDLS and YYNGEE. The full variable domain, in which reference TRBV9 and TRBJ2-2 provide the parts outside the CDR3, is DSGVTQTPKHLITATGQRVTLRCSPRSGDLSVYWYQQSLDQGLQFLIQYYNGEERAKGNILERFSAQQFPDLHSELNLSSLELGDSALYFCDKRGQGAVPNTGELFFGEGSRLTVL.

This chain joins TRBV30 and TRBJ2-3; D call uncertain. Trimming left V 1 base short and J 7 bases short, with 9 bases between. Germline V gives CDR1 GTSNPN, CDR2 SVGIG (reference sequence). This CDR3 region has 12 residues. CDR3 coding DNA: TGTGCCTGGAGTGCCTCCTCGAATACGCAGTATTTT. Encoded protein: CAWSASSNTQYF.